The 10 T cell receptor beta chains below were found in one sample sequenced in a study of blood T cell repertoires in COVID-19. Clones were read by immunoSEQ multiplex PCR, and TCRdb kept only the in-frame ones, dropping some. The data show some 11,000 clones, 70% to 90% seen once. Sequencing was carried out using peripheral blood. These receptors originate from a man aged 25 to 40 with active or convalescent COVID-19.

The V call is TRBV19, the J call TRBJ1-2, with TRBD1 identical over 11 bases. V lost 7 bases to trimming and J lost 0 bases; unmatched junction nucleotides: 10. CDR1 and CDR2 from the germline V gene are LNHDA and SQIVND (reference sequence). CDR3 length equals 17 residues. CDR3 DNA: TGTGCCAGTATATCGGGACAGGGGGAACCGACTAACTATGGCTACACCTTC. Residues: CASISGQGEPTNYGYTF.

This chain uses TRBV5-1 with TRBJ2-2; tentative D call: TRBD1 (6 bases). Germline V gene lookup returns CDR1 SGHRS and CDR2 YFSETQ. With 4 bases removed from V and 3 bases from J, the gap between germline ends came to 13 bases. The CDR3 consists of 15 residues. This CDR3 is CASSARGAHTGELFF. CDR3 coding DNA: TGCGCCAGCAGCGCCAGGGGTGCCCACACCGGGGAGCTGTTTTTT.

The chain employs TRBV7-9 and TRBJ2-5, with a weak D call TRBD1 (6 bases). The germline gives CDR1 SEHNR, CDR2 FQNEAQ (reference sequence). The length of the CDR3 is 15 residues. V gave up 5 bases and J gave up 5 bases, with 18 bases separating them. CDR3 sequence reads: CASSEGEAGVETQYF. The CDR3, as DNA: TGTGCCAGCAGCGAGGGCGAGGCAGGGGTGGAGACCCAGTACTTC.

J is TRBJ1-2 and V is TRBV11-2, with TRBD1 as a possible D gene (5 bases). The CDR3 length is 17 residues. CDR1 SGHAT and CDR2 FQNNGV come from the germline V gene. Between the trimmed V and J ends, which lost 1 base and 3 bases, there was a span of 18 bases. The DNA for the CDR3 is TGTGCCAGCAGCTTAGGGCACAGGTACAAGTCGGACTATGGCTACACCTTC. Protein: CASSLGHRYKSDYGYTF.

The V gene is TRBV11-2, the J gene TRBJ1-2, with D possibly being TRBD1 (5 bases). Germline CDR1 SGHAT, CDR2 FQNNGV. V shed 1 base and J shed 2 bases, with 11 bases lying between them. The CDR3 is 15 amino acids. CDR3 region: CASSLATGLNYGYTF. DNA for the CDR3: TGTGCCAGCAGCTTAGCCACAGGATTAAACTATGGCTACACCTTC.

This clone was seen a handful of times. The chain employs TRBV7-9 and TRBJ2-7; 10 bases agree with TRBD2. V lost 2 bases, J lost 3 bases, and 7 bases stayed unmatched. The CDR3 length is 16 residues. CDR1 is SEHNR and CDR2 is FQNEAQ in the germline V gene (reference sequence). The CDR3 reads CASSLPLAGEIYEQYV. Here the CDR3 DNA reads TGTGCCAGCAGCTTACCTCTAGCGGGAGAGATCTACGAGCAGTACGTC.

In its sample, this clone was seen once. This chain connects TRBV6-5 to TRBJ2-7; D unresolved. Germline V gene sequence: CDR1 MNHEY, CDR2 SVGAGI. Trimming took 7 bases from V and 3 from J, leaving 7 bases between them. The CDR3 extends over 11 amino acids. This CDR3 reads CASMSGYEQYV. Here the CDR3 DNA reads TGTGCCAGCATGTCCGGCTACGAGCAGTACGTC.

The chain has TRBV7-5 and TRBJ2-7; the table's D call of TRBD2 was not tested on the DNA. TRBV7-5 is tagged as a pseudogene. The CDR3 has 11 residues. This chain's CDR3 is CVRRTTYEQYF. CDR3 sequence (DNA): TGTGTCAGAAGGACTACCTACGAGCAGTACTTC.

V usage is TRBV6-6 and J usage is TRBJ2-2, with TRBD2 matching over 9 bases. The CDR3 covers 15 residues. Trimming took 4 bases from V and 6 from J; bases not matched to a gene: 6. CDR1 and CDR2 (germline): MNHNY, SVGAGI (reference sequence). CDR3 DNA: TGTGCCAGCAGTTCCGGGACTAGCATTTCCGGGGAGCTGTTTTTT. Translated: CASSSGTSISGELFF.

CDR3 residues: CASSYRDRGLETQYF. In nucleotides, the CDR3 is TGTGCCAGCAGTTACCGGGACAGGGGTTTGGAGACCCAGTACTTC. The rearrangement uses TRBV6-5 and TRBJ2-5; 10 nucleotides agree with TRBD1. The CDR3 length is 15 residues. From germline, CDR1 is MNHEY and CDR2 SVGAGI. V gave up 2 bases and J gave up 5 bases; unmatched junction bases: 5.